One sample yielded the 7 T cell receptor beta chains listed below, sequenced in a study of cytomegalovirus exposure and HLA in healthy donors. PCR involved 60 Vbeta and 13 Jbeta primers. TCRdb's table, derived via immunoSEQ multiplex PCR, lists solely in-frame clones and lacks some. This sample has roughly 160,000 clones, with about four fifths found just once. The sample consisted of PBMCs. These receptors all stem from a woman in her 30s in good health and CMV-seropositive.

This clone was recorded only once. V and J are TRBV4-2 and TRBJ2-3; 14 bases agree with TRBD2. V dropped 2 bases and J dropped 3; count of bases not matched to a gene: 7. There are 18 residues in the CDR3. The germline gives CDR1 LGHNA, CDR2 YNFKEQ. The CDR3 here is CASSQSVTSGGATDTQYF. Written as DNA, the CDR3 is TGTGCCAGCAGCCAATCGGTGACTAGCGGGGGGGCAACAGATACGCAGTATTTT.

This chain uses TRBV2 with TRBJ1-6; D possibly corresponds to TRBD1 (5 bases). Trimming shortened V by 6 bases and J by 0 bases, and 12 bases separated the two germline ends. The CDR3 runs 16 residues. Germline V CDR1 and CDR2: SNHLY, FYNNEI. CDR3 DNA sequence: TGTGCCAGCAGGGTGTCAGGGAACTCCTATAATTCACCCCTCCACTTT. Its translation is CASRVSGNSYNSPLHF.

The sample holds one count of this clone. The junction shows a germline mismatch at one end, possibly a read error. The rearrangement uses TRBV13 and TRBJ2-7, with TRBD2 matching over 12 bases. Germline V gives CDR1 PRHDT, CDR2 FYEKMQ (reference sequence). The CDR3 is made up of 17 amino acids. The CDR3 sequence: CASSLGSPSGGGYEQYF. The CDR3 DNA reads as TGTGCCAGCAGTTTAGGGTCGCCTAGCGGGGGGGGATACGAGCAGTACTTC.

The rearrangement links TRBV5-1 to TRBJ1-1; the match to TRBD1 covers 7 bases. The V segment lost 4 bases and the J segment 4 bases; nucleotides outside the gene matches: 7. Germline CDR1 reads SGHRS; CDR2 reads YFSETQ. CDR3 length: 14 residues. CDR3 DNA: TGCGCCAGCAGCCTGACAGGGCCCGGCACTGAAGCTTTCTTT. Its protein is CASSLTGPGTEAFF.

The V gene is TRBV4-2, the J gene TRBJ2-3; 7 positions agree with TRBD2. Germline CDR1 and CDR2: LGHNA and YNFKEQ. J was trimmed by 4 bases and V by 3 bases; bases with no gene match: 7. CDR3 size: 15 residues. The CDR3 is CASSHGGLVPDTQYF. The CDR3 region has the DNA TGTGCCAGCAGCCACGGGGGGTTGGTTCCAGATACGCAGTATTTT.

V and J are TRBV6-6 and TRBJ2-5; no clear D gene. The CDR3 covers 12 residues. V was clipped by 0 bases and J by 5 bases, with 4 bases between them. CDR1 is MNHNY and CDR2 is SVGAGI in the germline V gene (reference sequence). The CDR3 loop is CASSYSQETQYF. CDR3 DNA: TGTGCCAGCAGTTACTCGCAGGAGACCCAGTACTTC.

The CDR3 nucleotides are TGTGCCAGCAGCCGCGTAGAGACCCAGTACTTC. Its translation: CASSRVETQYF. The chain combines TRBV11-2 with TRBJ2-5; D is unclear. Germline V CDR1 and CDR2: SGHAT, FQNNGV. Between the trimmed V and J ends, which lost 5 bases and 4 bases, there was a span of 5 bases. This CDR3 region has 11 residues.